This is a list of T cell receptor beta chains from one sample in a study of blood T cell repertoires in COVID-19. Clones were sequenced by immunoSEQ multiplex PCR, and TCRdb holds only the in-frame ones, with some missing. Of 200,000 to 250,000 clones in the sample, 80% to 90% were seen once. The specimen was PBMCs or T cells enriched from blood (not recorded which). These TCRs come from a woman in her twenties or thirties who had been exposed to COVID-19. The CDR3 runs from the conserved cysteine through the conserved F or W. A D gene is named only where the DNA matches it firmly. The listing skips clone size in some rows; elsewhere it reads once, few, many or a size class.

d_call,v_call,j_call,clone_size,cdr3_nt,cdr3_aa
-,TRBV11-2,TRBJ2-1,-,TGTGCCAGCAGCTTAGATCCGGCGGACAATGAGCAGTTCTTC,CASSLDPADNEQFF
-,TRBV24-1,TRBJ1-2,-,TGTGCCACCAGTGACCCGACGGGGGGAAAGAAAGGCTACACCTTC,CATSDPTGGKKGYTF
-,TRBV18,TRBJ1-2,-,TGTGCCAGCTCCCTAGAGTCGTTGGGGCCCTATGGCTACACCTTC,CASSLESLGPYGYTF
TRBD2,TRBV24-1,TRBJ2-1,-,TGTGCCACTGGGGGGGCGGGGGGCCCCCACAATGAGCAGTTCTTC,CATGGAGGPHNEQFF
TRBD1,TRBV28,TRBJ1-1,-,TGTGCCAGCAGCTCCTACTCAGGGGGCTCGGGCACTGAAGCTTTCTTT,CASSSYSGGSGTEAFF
TRBD1,TRBV10-2,TRBJ1-1,-,TGCGCCAGCACCGACGACAGGGCGATGACTGAAGCTTTCTTT,CASTDDRAMTEAFF
-,TRBV5-6,TRBJ1-2,-,TGTGCCAGCAGCTTGACGGGGAAAATAGGATATGGCTACACCTTC,CASSLTGKIGYGYTF
TRBD2,TRBV6-4,TRBJ2-3,once,TGTGCCAGCAGTGAAGGCGGGAGAATGGATACGCAGTATTTT,CASSEGGRMDTQYF
-,TRBV9,TRBJ2-2,-,TGTGCCAGCAGCGTAGGCCGTAGGGGAAGCTCTGACACCGGGGAGCTGTTTTTT,CASSVGRRGSSDTGELFF
-,TRBV19,TRBJ2-1,-,TGTGCCAGTAGCATGGGAAGCCTACGGGGCAATGAGCAGTTCTTC,CASSMGSLRGNEQFF
-,TRBV6-5,TRBJ2-7,-,TGTGCCAGCAGTTACTCCTGGCGGGGCTACGAGCAGTACTTC,CASSYSWRGYEQYF
TRBD2,TRBV6-1,TRBJ2-7,-,TGTGCCAGCAATGAGTGGACTAGCGGGAGGGAGGGGTACCACGAGCAGTACTTC,CASNEWTSGREGYHEQYF
-,TRBV7-9,TRBJ2-5,-,TGTGCCAGCAGCTTAGGGGTTAGCGAGGAGACCCAGTACTTC,CASSLGVSEETQYF
-,TRBV5-4,TRBJ2-1,-,TGTGCCAGCAGCTTGCGGATAGCGCGCGATGAGCAGTTCTTC,CASSLRIARDEQFF
TRBD1,TRBV14,TRBJ2-1,-,TGTGCCAGCAGCCAAGGACGACAGGGGGCTTACAATGAGCAGTTCTTC,CASSQGRQGAYNEQFF
-,TRBV6-5,TRBJ1-2,-,TGTGCCAGCAGTTGGGACACGAATGGCTACACCTTC,CASSWDTNGYTF
-,TRBV15,TRBJ1-1,-,TGTGCCACCAGCAGAGTACGGGGGGCCTCTGAAGCTTTCTTT,CATSRVRGASEAFF
TRBD2,TRBV4-1,TRBJ2-3,-,TGCGCCAGCAGCGGTAGCGGGACGACAGATACGCAGTATTTT,CASSGSGTTDTQYF
-,TRBV5-8,TRBJ1-5,-,TGTGCCAGCAGGCCGACAGCTAATCAGCCCCAGCATTTT,CASRPTANQPQHF
-,TRBV30,TRBJ2-3,-,TGTGCCTGGAGGGGGGCTTTTGGCCTAGCGGGCACAGATACGCAGTATTTT,CAWRGAFGLAGTDTQYF
TRBD1,TRBV2,TRBJ1-1,-,TGTGCCAGCTCACGGACAGGACCGAACACTGAAGCTTTCTTT,CASSRTGPNTEAFF
-,TRBV11-2,TRBJ2-7,-,TGTGCCAGCAGCAAACTCGGTAGCTCCTACGAGCAGTACTTC,CASSKLGSSYEQYF
-,TRBV27,TRBJ2-3,-,TGTGCCAGCAGTTTCACCAGCGCGGGCACAGATACGCAGTATTTT,CASSFTSAGTDTQYF
TRBD2,TRBV5-4,TRBJ2-1,few,TGTGCCAGCAGCTTGGTCCTAGCGGGAGTCAATGAGCAGTTCTTC,CASSLVLAGVNEQFF
TRBD1,TRBV6-1,TRBJ1-5,-,TGTGCCAGCAGTGAGGGACAGTTGAGGCCCCAGCATTTT,CASSEGQLRPQHF
TRBD2,TRBV7-8,TRBJ2-2,-,TGTGCCAGCAGCTTAGAGGTGCGGGAGTTAAACGGGGAGCTGTTTTTT,CASSLEVRELNGELFF
-,TRBV14,TRBJ1-2,-,TGTGCCAGCAGCCAAGATGCGGACTATGGCTACACCTTC,CASSQDADYGYTF
TRBD1,TRBV6-2/TRBV6-3,TRBJ1-5,-,TGTGCCAGCAGTAGGGGACAGGGAGTCAATCAGCCCCAGCATTTT,CASSRGQGVNQPQHF
TRBD1,TRBV3-1/TRBV3-2,TRBJ2-3,-,TGTGCCAGCAGCCTTGGACAGGGGGCATGGGATACGCAGTATTTT,CASSLGQGAWDTQYF
TRBD2,TRBV5-6,TRBJ2-5,-,TGTGCCAGCAGCCCGGAAGTAACTAGCGGGATTCAAGAGACCCAGTACTTC,CASSPEVTSGIQETQYF
TRBD1,TRBV5-5,TRBJ2-1,-,TGTGCCAGCAGCTTGGGGATAGGGGGCCCCTCCTACAATGAGCAGTTCTTC,CASSLGIGGPSYNEQFF
-,TRBV6-5,TRBJ2-5,-,TGTGCCAGCAGTCCGCGAGAGACCCAGTACTTC,CASSPRETQYF
-,TRBV4-1,TRBJ1-1,-,TGCGCCAGCAGCCTTGGGGCAGGGGCGGTAACTGAAGCTTTCTTT,CASSLGAGAVTEAFF
TRBD1,TRBV29-1,TRBJ1-2,-,TGCAGCGCGACAGGGGGTTTCACCTATGGCTACACCTTC,CSATGGFTYGYTF
-,TRBV29-1,TRBJ1-1,-,TGCAGCGTTGGGACAATGAACACTGAAGCTTTCTTT,CSVGTMNTEAFF
-,TRBV4-1,TRBJ2-4,-,TGCGCCAGCAGCCCCGGACAGACCCTAGCCAAAAACATTCAGTACTTC,CASSPGQTLAKNIQYF
-,TRBV28,TRBJ2-7,-,TGTGCCAGCAGCGACAAAGTTTTGGGAGGGGGACAGGAGGGCGAGCAGTACTTC,CASSDKVLGGGQEGEQYF
TRBD1,TRBV30,TRBJ1-6,-,TGTGCCTGGAGGGGGACAGGGAGATTCTCACCCCTCCACTTT,CAWRGTGRFSPLHF
TRBD1,TRBV7-9,TRBJ1-1,once,TGTGCCAGCAGCTTCCCCGCAGGGGGCGAAGCTTTCTTT,CASSFPAGGEAFF
-,TRBV10-3,TRBJ2-7,-,TGTGCCATCACAGACTACCGTTACGAGCAGTACTTC,CAITDYRYEQYF
TRBD1,TRBV11-2,TRBJ2-2,-,TGTGCCAGCAGCTCGTACGGACAGGGGCCGAACACCGGGGAGCTGTTTTTT,CASSSYGQGPNTGELFF
-,TRBV29-1,TRBJ1-3,-,TGCAGCGCTCGGGACTCTGGAAACACCATATATTTT,CSARDSGNTIYF
TRBD1,TRBV5-1,TRBJ1-2,-,TGCGCCAGCAGCTTGAGTCTGGACAGGACATCTGGCTACACCTTC,CASSLSLDRTSGYTF
-,TRBV5-4,TRBJ1-1,-,TGTGCCAGCAGCTTTAACACACAGAACACTGAAGCTTTCTTT,CASSFNTQNTEAFF
TRBD1,TRBV5-4,TRBJ2-3,-,TGTGCCAGCCGGGACAGGGCCCTCGGCCGTACAGATACGCAGTATTTT,CASRDRALGRTDTQYF
-,TRBV30,TRBJ1-3,-,TGTGCCTGGACGAGGGCCTCTGGAAACACCATATATTTT,CAWTRASGNTIYF
TRBD1,TRBV28,TRBJ1-1,-,TGTGCCAGCAGTCTCAACACCAAGGACAGGGGGACTGAAGCTTTCTTT,CASSLNTKDRGTEAFF
-,TRBV5-1,TRBJ1-5,-,TGCGCCAGCAGCTTGGCCGGGACTTGGCCCCAGCATTTT,CASSLAGTWPQHF
TRBD2,TRBV19,TRBJ2-1,-,TGTGCCAGTAGACCCTTTAGCGGGAGGGAGGGCAATGAGCAGTTCTTC,CASRPFSGREGNEQFF
-,TRBV27,TRBJ2-7,-,TGTGCCAGCAGGGATAGCGGCGTGGGGCTCTACTACGAGCAGTACTTC,CASRDSGVGLYYEQYF
TRBD2,TRBV14,TRBJ2-1,-,TGTGCCAGCAGGCTCTCCGGGACTAGCGGGAGGGCAGAGCAGTTCTTC,CASRLSGTSGRAEQFF
-,TRBV3-1/TRBV3-2,TRBJ2-7,-,TGTGCCAGCAGCCTTAGCGGTCCCGATACCCCCTACGAGCAGTACTTC,CASSLSGPDTPYEQYF
-,TRBV15,TRBJ1-4,-,TGTGCCACCGCCACAGGGAACGATGAAAAACTGTTTTTT,CATATGNDEKLFF
TRBD1,TRBV7-9,TRBJ2-3,-,TGTGCCAGCAGCTTAACCCCGGGACAGGGGGCGAGGTCAGATACGCAGTATTTT,CASSLTPGQGARSDTQYF
TRBD1,TRBV5-1,TRBJ2-7,-,TGCGCCAGCAGCCTCTACGGGGACAGGGGAAACGAGCAGTACTTC,CASSLYGDRGNEQYF
TRBD2,TRBV5-4,TRBJ2-7,-,TGTGCCAGCAGCCGCCCGGGGACTAGCGGACCCTACGAGCAGTACTTC,CASSRPGTSGPYEQYF
-,TRBV5-1,TRBJ2-7,-,TGCGCCAGCAGCTTCGACACGGGATCCTACGAGCAGTACTTC,CASSFDTGSYEQYF
TRBD1,TRBV7-7,TRBJ2-7,-,TGTGCCAGCAGCCCAGGACAGGGGAGTCACTACGAGCAGTACTTC,CASSPGQGSHYEQYF
-,TRBV4-2,TRBJ2-1,-,TGTGCCAGCAGCTCTCTAAACAATGAGCAGTTCTTC,CASSSLNNEQFF
TRBD1,TRBV27,TRBJ1-6,once,TGTGCCAGCAGTTTTGGACAGGCTTATAATTCACCCCTCCACTTT,CASSFGQAYNSPLHF